The 21 T cell receptor beta chains in this list originate from one sample, sequenced in a study of breast tumors, draining lymph nodes, adjacent tissues. TCRdb re-analysed the multiplex PCR reads in MiXCR, keeping a single row per CDR3 protein. The sample lists 190,000 or so distinct CDR3 sequences, over 25% seen once, with around 4.5% in the top ten. Breast cancer patients provided tissue from their axillary draining lymph nodes. The specimen sequenced was axillary lymph node tissue. These receptors were collected from a female donor with breast cancer. Some clones in this sample may be carry-over from other donors' samples.

As for this clonotype: This may be a read error, as it is one base from a much larger clone. This sequence joins TRBV20-1 and TRBJ2-1, with TRBD2 identical over 10 bases. Germline CDR1 DFQATT, CDR2 SNEGSKA (reference sequence). CDR3 length: 14 residues. The CDR3 sequence: CSATSGVSYTEQFF. DNA for the CDR3: TGCAGTGCCACTAGCGGGGTTTCCTACACTGAGCAGTTCTTC.

This clonotype came up many times. CDR3 DNA: TGTGCCAGTGCTGGAGGACAGGGTCGAGGCTATGGCTACACCTTC. Translated: CASAGGQGRGYGYTF. V gene TRBV2 combines with J gene TRBJ1-2, with TRBD1 matching over 8 bases. Per the germline V gene, CDR1 is SNHLY and CDR2 is FYNNEI. This CDR3 region has 15 residues. J gave up 4 bases and V 9 bases, and 13 bases lay outside the gene matches.

This clonotype was picked up a small number of times. The chain uses TRBV6-6 and TRBJ2-1; 9 bases are a match to TRBD1. From germline, CDR1 is MNHNY and CDR2 SVGAGI (reference sequence). Losses at the gene ends were 5 bases for V and 6 bases for J; bases not matched to a gene: 14. The CDR3 runs to 17 residues. The CDR3 DNA sequence: TGTGCCAGCAGTCACGCCTCGACCCGGGACAGGGTCAATGAGCAGTTCTTC. Its protein is CASSHASTRDRVNEQFF.

This clonotype appeared many times. The CDR3: CASSQDWRQGFYGYTF. CDR3 sequence (DNA): TGCGCCAGCAGCCAAGACTGGAGACAGGGGTTCTATGGCTACACCTTC. The chain links TRBV4-1 to TRBJ1-2, with 8 bases aligning to TRBD1. Germline assignment: CDR1 MGHRA and CDR2 YSYEKL. The CDR3 runs 16 residues. The trim removed 0 bases at V and 4 bases at J, leaving 7 bases unmatched.

In its sample, this clonotype was seen many times. The chain combines TRBV4-3 with TRBJ1-4; D is perhaps TRBD1 (6 bases). The germline gives CDR1 LGHNA, CDR2 YSLEER. Between the trimmed V and J ends, which lost 1 base and 7 bases, there was a span of 13 bases. The CDR3 contains 15 residues. This CDR3 reads CASSQGPIGGEKLFF. Written as DNA, the CDR3 is TGCGCCAGCAGCCAAGGCCCTATAGGGGGTGAAAAACTGTTTTTT.

This clonotype was seen once. The chain has TRBV6-6 and TRBJ1-3; a possible D gene is TRBD1 (6 bases). V gave up 5 bases and J gave up 2 bases, with 7 bases separating them. CDR3 length: 13 amino acids. Germline V gene data show CDR1 as MNHNY and CDR2 as SVGAGI (reference sequence). The CDR3: CASSRQAGNTIYF. The CDR3 nucleotides are TGTGCCAGCAGTAGACAGGCTGGAAACACCATATATTTT.

This clonotype has ten or more counts. V usage is TRBV2 and J usage is TRBJ2-5; D perhaps matches TRBD2 (6 bases). The V end lost 5 bases, the J end lost 2 bases, and 12 bases lay between the germline ends. Germline V lookup: CDR1 SNHLY, CDR2 FYNNEI. The CDR3 totals 14 residues. CDR3 in amino acids: CASSPHRGQETQYF. The CDR3 coding sequence is TGTGCCAGCAGTCCCCACCGGGGGCAAGAGACCCAGTACTTC.

A remark on this clonotype: With a much larger clone just one base away, this may be a read error. This chain connects TRBV6-5 to TRBJ2-3, with 8 bases matching TRBD2. The germline V gene has CDR1 MNHEY and CDR2 SVGAGI. This CDR3 has 14 amino acids. The CDR3 loop is CACSLAGNTDTQYF. The CDR3 coding sequence is TGTGCCTGCAGTTTAGCGGGGAACACAGATACGCAGTATTTT.

This clonotype was seen ten or more times. The J gene is TRBJ2-7, the V gene TRBV11-2; D is unclear. Germline V lookup: CDR1 SGHAT, CDR2 FQNNGV. V lost 3 bases and J 3 bases, leaving 12 bases between the germline ends. The CDR3 consists of 14 residues. The CDR3 DNA follows: TGTGCCAGCAGCTTCAAAGGGTTGGACTACGAGCAGTACTTC. Translation gives CASSFKGLDYEQYF.

The J gene is TRBJ2-7, the V gene TRBV25-1, with D tentatively TRBD1 (6 bases). CDR3 length equals 15 residues. The V and J ends lost 4 bases and 3 bases respectively, with 16 bases between them. From germline, CDR1 is MGHDK and CDR2 SYGVNS. The DNA of the CDR3 is TGTGCCAGCAGTGCCCTCGGGCAGGGGATCTACGAGCAGTACTTC. Its protein is CASSALGQGIYEQYF.

Regarding this clonotype: Given a much more abundant clone one base away, this may be a read error. The chain links TRBV13 to TRBJ1-2, with 7 bases aligning to TRBD1. With V trimmed by 4 bases and J by 7 bases, 9 bases remained unmatched. CDR1 and CDR2 (germline): PRHDT, FYEKMQ (reference sequence). The CDR3 contains 14 residues. The CDR3 region is CASSSPGGSFGYTF. In DNA form, the CDR3 reads TGTGCCAGCAGCTCTCCAGGGGGAAGTTTTGGCTACACCTTC.

This clonotype was recorded at least ten times. J is TRBJ2-3 and V is TRBV9; 8 bases map to TRBD2. The CDR3 extends over 14 amino acids. Germline V gene lookup returns CDR1 SGDLS and CDR2 YYNGEE. The V and J ends lost 6 bases and 4 bases, in that order; junction bases with no gene match: 7. CDR3 amino acids: CASTRTSLPDTQYF. The CDR3 region has the DNA TGTGCCAGCACCCGGACTAGCCTCCCAGATACGCAGTATTTT.

This clonotype was detected ten times or more. V and J are TRBV7-2 and TRBJ2-1; D may be TRBD2 (5 bases). CDR1 and CDR2 from the germline V gene are SGHTA and FQGNSA. This CDR3 contains 15 residues. V was clipped by 5 bases and J by 4 bases, with 15 bases between them. The DNA for the CDR3 is TGTGCCAGCAGCGGGTGGAGGCCAGAGTACAATGAGCAGTTCTTC. It yields the protein CASSGWRPEYNEQFF.

The chain couples TRBV30 to TRBJ1-6, with no clear D. This CDR3 is 13 amino acids long. V was shortened by 3 bases and J by 5 bases, with 8 bases between the two germline ends. The germline V gene has CDR1 GTSNPN and CDR2 SVGIG (reference sequence). The CDR3 DNA reads TGTGCCTGGAGAAGAGGGAATAATTCACCCCTCCACTTT. Translation: CAWRRGNNSPLHF.

As concerns this clonotype: A single base separates this from a much larger clone, so it may be a read error. V usage is TRBV6-5 and J usage is TRBJ2-7; 7 bases are a match to TRBD2. V gave up 5 bases and J gave up 0 bases; unmatched junction bases: 7. This CDR3 is built from 15 residues. CDR1 and CDR2 from the germline V gene are MNHEY and SVGAGI. The CDR3: CASSPPSGGSYEQYF. Written as DNA, the CDR3 is TGTGCCAGCAGTCCCCCTTCGGGGGGCTCCTACGAGCAGTACTTC.

V and J are TRBV20-1 and TRBJ1-4, with D maybe TRBD1 (5 bases). Trimming shortened V by 6 bases and J by 7 bases, and 15 bases separated the two germline ends. Germline CDR1 and CDR2: DFQATT and SNEGSKA (reference sequence). The CDR3 is 13 amino acids. The CDR3 here is CSARTGGPEKLFF. The CDR3 DNA follows: TGCAGTGCGCGAACGGGGGGACCTGAAAAACTGTTTTTT.

This clonotype was recorded at least ten times. The chain carries TRBV10-3 and TRBJ2-2; D gene uncertain. V was trimmed by 1 base and J by 8 bases, leaving 2 bases between them. The CDR3 is made up of 11 amino acids. Looked up from germline, CDR1 is ENHRY and CDR2 is SYGVKD. This CDR3 reads CAISELGELFF. The CDR3 region has the DNA TGTGCCATCAGTGAGTTAGGGGAGCTGTTTTTT.

There are many counts of this clonotype. The J gene is TRBJ2-3, the V gene TRBV5-4; D perhaps matches TRBD1 (7 bases). The V gene lost 0 bases and the J gene lost 0 bases, with 14 bases spanning the gap. CDR1 is SGHNT and CDR2 is YYREEE in the germline V gene (reference sequence). The CDR3 runs 17 residues. CDR3 region: CASSLAPGGSSTDTQYF. CDR3 DNA sequence: TGTGCCAGCAGCTTGGCCCCAGGGGGGTCTAGCACAGATACGCAGTATTTT.

This clonotype was detected only once. It is likely a read error, because the conserved phenylalanine at the end of the CDR3 is missing. Because the CDR3's place on the DNA is in doubt, the DNA is left out and the CDR3 is given as listed by TCRdb. The chain carries TRBV2 and TRBJ2-5; TRBD2 was called by the table and not checked on the DNA. The CDR3 region is 9 residues in length, termini included. Germline CDR1 is SNHLY and CDR2 is FYNNEI. The CDR3 spells CASNRDYYT.

This clonotype has a count of ten or more. This chain connects TRBV7-6 to TRBJ2-4; 9 nucleotides match TRBD2. This CDR3 has 17 residues. V shed 1 base and J 4 bases; nucleotides not matched to a gene: 8. Germline V gives CDR1 SGHVS, CDR2 FNYEAQ. The CDR3 loop reads CASSLGGSGSKKNIQYF. The CDR3 DNA sequence: TGTGCCAGCAGCTTAGGGGGTAGCGGGAGTAAGAAAAACATTCAGTACTTC.

This clonotype was seen ten or more times. The V call is TRBV19, the J call TRBJ2-7; D might be TRBD2 (6 bases). The ends were cut back, 10 bases at V and 3 bases at J, with 22 bases in the middle. This CDR3 region has 15 residues. CDR1 is LNHDA and CDR2 is SQIVND in the germline V gene (reference sequence). The CDR3: CATMDGGPGSYEQYF. The CDR3 DNA follows: TGTGCCACCATGGACGGGGGACCGGGGAGCTACGAGCAGTACTTC.